The source of this T cell receptor beta chain is a study of cytomegalovirus exposure and HLA in healthy donors. Regarding the study as a whole: It emerged from a later analysis that several of the most significant clusters appeared to be linked to common viral pathogens. In an earlier analysis, about 87% or about 30%: the productive usage of most TCR beta V segments. Later analysis placed DRB1 highest and HLA-C lowest in TCR association rates, which differed by HLA locus.

Looked up from germline, CDR1 is SGHRS and CDR2 is YFSETQ. J lost 4 bases, V lost 8 bases, and 8 bases had no gene match. The length of the CDR3 is 14 residues. Worth noting for this clone: Its antigen is unknown.

PCR employed 60 Vbeta and 13 Jbeta primers. Libraries were prepared by immunoSEQ multiplex PCR; TCRdb keeps only in-frame clonotypes and omits some of them. Among approximately 110,000 clones listed, 70% to 80% were seen once. This rearrangement joins TRBV5-1 to TRBJ2-7; 11 positions match TRBD1. Sequencing was done on a sample of PBMCs. The sequence derives from a man aged 35 to 55 in good health and CMV-seronegative. The CDR3 coding sequence is TGCGCCAGGGACCGGACAGGGGGCTTATACGAGCAGTACTTC. As protein: CARDRTGGLYEQYF.